This paragraph covers one T cell receptor beta chain sequence. The antigen is unknown. This sample was included in a study of blood T cells in healthy people across ages. As for the study in general: The capture of about one barcoded beta molecule per two T cells was achieved by template switching.

General study points: Long-lived donors had more naive CD4+ cells and higher diversity than aged donors. PBMCs that were unsorted prevented a conclusive naive versus antigen-experienced comparison.

The V segment lost 7 bases and the J segment 0 bases; nucleotides outside the gene matches: 5. CDR1 is MNHNS and CDR2 is SASEGT in the germline V gene. There are 15 residues in the CDR3. The second PCR ran roughly 7 to 12 cycles with a sample-barcoded 5' primer and J-beta primers. Researchers report that each sample yielded at least 2.5 million CDR3-containing paired-end reads. TCRdb reprocessed the 5' RACE reads with MiXCR, giving one entry per CDR3 protein. The sample lists fewer than 750,000 distinct CDR3 sequences, over 40% occurring once. Sequencing was carried out using blood. The chain joins TRBV6-1 to TRBJ2-1; 8 nucleotides align to TRBD1. This receptor was obtained from a woman older than 75 in good health. The CDR3 is CASNRGADSYNEQFF. CDR3 in DNA: TGTGCCAGCAACAGGGGGGCAGACTCCTACAATGAGCAGTTCTTC.